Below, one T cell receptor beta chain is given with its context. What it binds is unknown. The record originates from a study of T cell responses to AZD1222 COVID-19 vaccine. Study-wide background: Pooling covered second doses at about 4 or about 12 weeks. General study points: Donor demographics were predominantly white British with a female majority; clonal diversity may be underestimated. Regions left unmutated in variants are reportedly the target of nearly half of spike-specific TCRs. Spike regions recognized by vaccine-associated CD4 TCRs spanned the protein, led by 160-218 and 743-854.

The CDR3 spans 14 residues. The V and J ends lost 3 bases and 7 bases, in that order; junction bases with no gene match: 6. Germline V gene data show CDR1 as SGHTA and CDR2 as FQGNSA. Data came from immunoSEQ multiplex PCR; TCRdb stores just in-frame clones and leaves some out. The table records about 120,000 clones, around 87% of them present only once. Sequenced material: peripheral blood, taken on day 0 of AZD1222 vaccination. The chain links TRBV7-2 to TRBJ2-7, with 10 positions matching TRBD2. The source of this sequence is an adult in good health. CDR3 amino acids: CASSFTSGNGEQYF. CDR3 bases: TGTGCCAGCAGCTTCACTAGCGGGAATGGTGAGCAGTACTTC.